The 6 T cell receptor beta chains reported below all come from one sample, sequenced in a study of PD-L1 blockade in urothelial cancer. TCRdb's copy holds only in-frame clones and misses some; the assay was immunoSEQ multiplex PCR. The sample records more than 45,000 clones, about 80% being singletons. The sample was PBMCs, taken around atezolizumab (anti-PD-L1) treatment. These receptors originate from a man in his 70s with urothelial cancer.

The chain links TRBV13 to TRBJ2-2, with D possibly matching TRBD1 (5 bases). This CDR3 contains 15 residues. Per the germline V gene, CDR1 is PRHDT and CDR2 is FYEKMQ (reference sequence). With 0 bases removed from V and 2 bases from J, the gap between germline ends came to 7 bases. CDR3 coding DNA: TGTGCCAGCAGCTTAGGAAGGGGTAACACCGGGGAGCTGTTTTTT. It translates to CASSLGRGNTGELFF.

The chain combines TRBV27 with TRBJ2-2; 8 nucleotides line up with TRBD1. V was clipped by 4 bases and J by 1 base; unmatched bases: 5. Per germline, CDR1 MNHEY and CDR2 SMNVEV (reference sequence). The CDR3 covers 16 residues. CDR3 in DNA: TGTGCCAGCAGTTCCCACAGGGGGTGGAACACCGGGGAGCTGTTTTTT. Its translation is CASSSHRGWNTGELFF.

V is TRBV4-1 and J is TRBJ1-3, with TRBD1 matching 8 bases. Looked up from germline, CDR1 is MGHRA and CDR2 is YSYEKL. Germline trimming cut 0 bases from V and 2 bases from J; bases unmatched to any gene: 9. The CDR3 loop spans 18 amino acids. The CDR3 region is CASSQEAGGPLTGNTIYF. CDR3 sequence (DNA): TGCGCCAGCAGCCAAGAAGCAGGGGGCCCCTTAACTGGAAACACCATATATTTT.

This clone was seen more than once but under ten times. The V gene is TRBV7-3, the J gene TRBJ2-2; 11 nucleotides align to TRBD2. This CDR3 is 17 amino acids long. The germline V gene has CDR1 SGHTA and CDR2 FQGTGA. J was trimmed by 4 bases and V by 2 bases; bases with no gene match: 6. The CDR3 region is CASSLGFGLAGTGELFF. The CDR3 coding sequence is TGTGCCAGCAGCTTAGGTTTTGGACTAGCGGGCACCGGGGAGCTGTTTTTT.

DNA for the CDR3: TGCAGCGTTGAAGGTATCGACGGAGACTCCTACGAGCAGTACTTC. Amino acid sequence: CSVEGIDGDSYEQYF. The rearrangement uses TRBV29-1 and TRBJ2-7; unclear D gene. Between the trimmed V and J ends, which lost 1 base and 0 bases, there was a span of 13 bases. Looked up from germline, CDR1 is SQVTM and CDR2 is ANQGSEA. The CDR3 runs 15 residues.

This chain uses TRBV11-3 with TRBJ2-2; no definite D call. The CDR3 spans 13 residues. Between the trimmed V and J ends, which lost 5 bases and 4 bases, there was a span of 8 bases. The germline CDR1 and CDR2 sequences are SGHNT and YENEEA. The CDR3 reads CASSLRSTGELFF. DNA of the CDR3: TGTGCCAGCAGCCTCCGCAGCACCGGGGAGCTGTTTTTT.